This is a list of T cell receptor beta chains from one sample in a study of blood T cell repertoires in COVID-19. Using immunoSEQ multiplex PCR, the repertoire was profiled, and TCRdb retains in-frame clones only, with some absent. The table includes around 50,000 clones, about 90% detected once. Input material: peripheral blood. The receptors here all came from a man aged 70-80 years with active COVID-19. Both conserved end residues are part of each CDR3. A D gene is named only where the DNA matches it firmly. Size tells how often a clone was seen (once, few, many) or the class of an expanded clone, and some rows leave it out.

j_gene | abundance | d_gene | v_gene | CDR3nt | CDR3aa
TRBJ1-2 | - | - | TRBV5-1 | TGCGCCAGCAGCTTGGACCCTGGCGGCTACACCTTC | CASSLDPGGYTF
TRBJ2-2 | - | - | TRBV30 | TGTGCCTGGAGTGTAGTCTCACGGGGCACCGGGGAGCTGTTTTTT | CAWSVVSRGTGELFF
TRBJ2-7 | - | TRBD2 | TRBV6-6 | TGTGCCAGCAGTTACTTAGGGGCGGGGGCCTACGAGCAGTACTTC | CASSYLGAGAYEQYF
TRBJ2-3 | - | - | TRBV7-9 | TGTGCCAGCAGCCTACAGGGATACACAGATACGCAGTATTTT | CASSLQGYTDTQYF
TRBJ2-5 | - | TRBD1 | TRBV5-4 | TGTGCCAGCAGCTCCGCGACAGGGGGCGGCCAAGAGACCCAGTACTTC | CASSSATGGGQETQYF
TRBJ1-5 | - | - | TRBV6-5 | TGTGCCAGCAGGCCTCAACTAGGGAGCAATCAGCCCCAGCATTTT | CASRPQLGSNQPQHF
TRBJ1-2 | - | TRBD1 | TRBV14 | TGTGCCAGCAGCCAAGTACGAGGGACAGGGAACTATGGCTACACCTTC | CASSQVRGTGNYGYTF
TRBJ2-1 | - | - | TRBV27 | TGTGCCAGCAGTATTGCGGGGCAGATCAGGGAGTTCTTC | CASSIAGQIREFF
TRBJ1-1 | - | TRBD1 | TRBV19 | TGTGCCATCAGGGACAGGGGCGGGAACACTGAAGCTTTCTTT | CAIRDRGGNTEAFF
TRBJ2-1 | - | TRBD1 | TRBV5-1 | TGCGCCAGCACAGGAGGACAGGGGGGCCACAATGAGCAGTTCTTC | CASTGGQGGHNEQFF
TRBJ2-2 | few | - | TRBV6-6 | TGTGCCAGCAGTTACTCTGCGGGGAACACCGGGGAGCTGTTTTTT | CASSYSAGNTGELFF
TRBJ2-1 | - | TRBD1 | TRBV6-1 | TGTGCCAGCAGTGAGTGGGACAGGGACAATGAGCAGTTCTTC | CASSEWDRDNEQFF
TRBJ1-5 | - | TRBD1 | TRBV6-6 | TGTGCCAGCAGTCCCGGGACAGGGAGGCCCCAGCATTTT | CASSPGTGRPQHF
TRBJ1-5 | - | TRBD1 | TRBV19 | TGTGCCAGTAGTAACGGACAGGGGGTAGGGAGCAATCAGCCCCAGCATTTT | CASSNGQGVGSNQPQHF
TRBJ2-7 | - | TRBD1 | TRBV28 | TGTGCCAGCAGTCTAGGGGGCCCCTACGAGCAGTACTTC | CASSLGGPYEQYF
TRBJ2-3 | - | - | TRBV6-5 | TGTGCCAGCAGTCTAGACAGCCTCACAGATACGCAGTATTTT | CASSLDSLTDTQYF
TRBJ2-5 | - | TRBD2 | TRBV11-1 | TGTGCCAGCAGCTCCGGGACTAGGCGAGAGACCCAGTACTTC | CASSSGTRRETQYF
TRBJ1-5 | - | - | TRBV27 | TGTGCCAGCAGTTCACTGGGGGGGGTGAACAATCAGCCCCAGCATTTT | CASSSLGGVNNQPQHF
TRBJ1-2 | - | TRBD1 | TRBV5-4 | TGTGCCAGCAGCTTTTCAGGGGGCGGCTACACCTTC | CASSFSGGGYTF
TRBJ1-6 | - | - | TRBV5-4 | TGTGCCAGCAGCTTTGGGGGGAGCTCCTATAATTCACCCCTCCACTTT | CASSFGGSSYNSPLHF
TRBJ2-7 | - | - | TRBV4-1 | TGCGCCAGCAGCCAAGTCCAGGGGTTCTCCTACGAGCAGTACTTC | CASSQVQGFSYEQYF
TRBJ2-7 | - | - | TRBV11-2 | TGTGCCAGCAGCTTAGAAGCCCAGGGTCAAGAGCAGTACTTC | CASSLEAQGQEQYF
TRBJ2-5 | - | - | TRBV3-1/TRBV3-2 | TGTGCCAGCAGCCGGGCCTTCAGAGGGCAAGAGACCCAGTACTTC | CASSRAFRGQETQYF
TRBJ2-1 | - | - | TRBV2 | TGTGCCAGCAAGGAGTACAATGAGCAGTTCTTC | CASKEYNEQFF
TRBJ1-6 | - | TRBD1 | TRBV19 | TGTGCCACCACGTCCTTCGGGACAGGGCAGGACTCACCCCTCCACTTT | CATTSFGTGQDSPLHF
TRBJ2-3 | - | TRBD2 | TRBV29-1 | TGCAGCGTGAAGGGACAGACTGTAGCGGGGGCTGCCGCCCCGTCAAGGACAGATACGCAGTATTTT | CSVKGQTVAGAAAPSRTDTQYF
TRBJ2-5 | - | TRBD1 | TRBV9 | TGTGCCAGCAGCCCCCAGGGGGCGTCGGAGACCCAGTACTTC | CASSPQGASETQYF
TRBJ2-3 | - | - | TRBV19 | TGTGCCAGTAGTATAGGGCAGTTCACAGATACGCAGTATTTT | CASSIGQFTDTQYF
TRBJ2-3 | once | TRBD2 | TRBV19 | TGTGCCAGTAGTAGGCTAGCGGGGTTCACAGATACGCAGTATTTT | CASSRLAGFTDTQYF
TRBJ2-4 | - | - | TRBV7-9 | TGTGCCAGCAGCTTACAGGGAGGCACAAACATTCAGTACTTC | CASSLQGGTNIQYF
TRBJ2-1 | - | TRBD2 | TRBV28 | TGTGCCAGCGGGTTGATCGGCGGGGGGGATTACAATGAGCAGTTCTTC | CASGLIGGGDYNEQFF
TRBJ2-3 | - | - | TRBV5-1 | TGCGCCAGCAGCTTAGAGGGAACAGATACGCAGTATTTT | CASSLEGTDTQYF
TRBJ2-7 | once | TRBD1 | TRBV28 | TGTGCCAGCGACACAGGGGGCTACGAGCAGTACTTC | CASDTGGYEQYF
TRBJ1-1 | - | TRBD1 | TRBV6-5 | TGTGCCAGCAGTTACCAGGACAGGGTATCTGAAGCTTTCTTT | CASSYQDRVSEAFF
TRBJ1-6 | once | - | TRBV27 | TGTTCCAGTAGTCCCGGGACAAATAATTCACCCCTCCACTTT | CSSSPGTNNSPLHF
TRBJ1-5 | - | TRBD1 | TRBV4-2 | TGTGCCAGCAGCCCAGACTGGACAGGGAATCAGCCCCAGCATTTT | CASSPDWTGNQPQHF
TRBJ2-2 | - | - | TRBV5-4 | TGTGCCAGCAGTACCACGGGGGTCGGGGAGCTGTTTTTT | CASSTTGVGELFF
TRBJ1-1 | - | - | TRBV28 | TGTGCCAGCAGTTTAAAGAATCCAGGGAGGGCTTTCTTT | CASSLKNPGRAFF
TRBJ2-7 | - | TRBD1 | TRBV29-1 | TGCAGCGTTCCGGGACAGGGGACCTACGAGCAGTACTTC | CSVPGQGTYEQYF
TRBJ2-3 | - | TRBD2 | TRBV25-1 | TGTGCCAGCAGTGGGACTAGCGGGGGGCCAACAGATACGCAGTATTTT | CASSGTSGGPTDTQYF
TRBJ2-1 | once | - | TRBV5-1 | TGCGCCAGCAGCTTTCGAGAGGGCTCCTACAATGAGCAGTTCTTC | CASSFREGSYNEQFF
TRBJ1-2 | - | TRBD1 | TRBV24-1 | TGTGCCACCAGTGATTGGGACAGGACATATGGCTACACCTTC | CATSDWDRTYGYTF
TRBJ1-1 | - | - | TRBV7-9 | TGTGCCAGCAGCGCCTCGATAGTCTCCGAGACTGAAGCTTTCTTT | CASSASIVSETEAFF
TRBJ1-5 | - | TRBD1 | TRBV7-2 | TGTGCCAGCAGCGTGGGACAGGGGGAGATGGCCCAGCATTTT | CASSVGQGEMAQHF
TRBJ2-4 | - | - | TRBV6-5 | TGTGCCAGCAGGGAGGACCTAGCCAAAAACATTCAGTACTTC | CASREDLAKNIQYF
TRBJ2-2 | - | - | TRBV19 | TGTGCCAGTAGTACCGCAGGGGTGGAGCTGTTTTTT | CASSTAGVELFF
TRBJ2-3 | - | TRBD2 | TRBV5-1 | TGCGCCAGCAGCTCCCGGAGGTTAGCGGGGAAACACACAGATACGCAGTATTTT | CASSSRRLAGKHTDTQYF